Reported below is one T cell receptor beta chain. Its antigen is unknown. An even split of each subset's genomic DNA across several immunoSEQ plates was performed. Profiling relied on immunoSEQ multiplex PCR, and the TCRdb table lists in-frame clones only, not all of them. The sample records hundreds of thousands of clones, around 97% being singletons. The CDR3 covers 19 residues. The data stem from a study of shared clonotypes between healthy human individuals. Study-level points and caveats: Clonotypes shared by all four donors outscored non-shared clonotypes in generation probability. Sharing across four donors was seen in 4% to 6.5% of naive CD4 clonotypes.

From CD4+ cells came CD45RA+ naive and CD45RA-negative memory subsets. This sequence joins TRBV21-1 and TRBJ1-2. TRBV21-1 is a listed pseudogene. The material sequenced was naive CD4+ T cells sorted from blood. Regarding subset: CD45RA+ positively selected. The sequence came from a woman aged 25 to 39 in good health. CDR3 DNA: TGTGCCAGCAGCGTCTCGGGGCGAAAAGCCCGCGACGTATGGTATGGCTACACCTTC. Its translation: CASSVSGRKARDVWYGYTF.